Only a few counts were recorded for the clone carrying this T cell receptor beta chain. In the study's own analysis: Quantification of nucleated cells was approximated via reference gene primer amplification. The repertoire was sequenced with immunoSEQ multiplex PCR; TCRdb's copy has only in-frame clones and lacks some. V and J calls and clone size are copied from that table; D and trimming were computed from the DNA. The sample yields some 170,000 clones, 80% to 85% seen once. V was clipped by 2 bases and J by 4 bases, with 14 bases between them. Per the germline V gene, CDR1 is MDHEN and CDR2 is SYDVKM. The CDR3 length is 15 residues. This sample is drawn from a study of blood T cell repertoires in COVID-19. Study in general: Sources were T cells, B-cell-depleted T cells, or PBMCs; the material itself was cDNA or gDNA.

The sequence derives from a woman aged 80 or over with active or convalescent COVID-19. The V gene is TRBV28, the J gene TRBJ1-1; D unresolved. Sequences were obtained from peripheral blood. CDR3 DNA sequence: TGTGCCAGCAGTTTAGCGGGTCGAGGAGGCACTGAAGCTTTCTTT. This sequence encodes CASSLAGRGGTEAFF.